The 8 T cell receptor beta chains below all came from one sample that was sequenced in a study of somatic mutations in cytotoxic T cells in rheumatoid arthritis. TCRdb keeps only in-frame clones here, not all; method: immunoSEQ multiplex PCR. The top ten clones hold roughly 4.8% of a sample with several thousand clones, roughly 80% of them seen once. Sequenced: CD8+ T cells sorted from blood. Source of these receptors: an adult with rheumatoid arthritis.

The chain joins TRBV6-4 to TRBJ2-7, with 7 bases aligning to TRBD2. This CDR3 spans 14 amino acids. Unmatched junction bases numbered 8, after V lost 3 bases and J lost 6 bases. Germline V gives CDR1 MRHNA, CDR2 SNTAGT. DNA of the CDR3: TGTGCCAGCAGTGAGGGAGGGGAGATGGGCGAGCAGTACTTC. Amino acids: CASSEGGEMGEQYF.

In nucleotides, the CDR3 is TGTGCCAGCAGTCTCCCCCAGGAGCTTAATGTCCCCATTAATGAAAAACTGTTTTTT. Residues: CASSLPQELNVPINEKLFF. V gene TRBV28 combines with J gene TRBJ1-4; D is unclear. Trimming removed 5 bases from V and 4 bases from J, with 26 bases in between. The germline V gene encodes CDR1 MDHEN and CDR2 SYDVKM. The CDR3 sequence is 19 residues long.

The chain links TRBV29-1 to TRBJ2-1; D perhaps matches TRBD2 (5 bases). The CDR3 is 11 amino acids. Trimming removed 6 bases from V and 9 bases from J, with 12 bases in between. Germline loops: CDR1 SQVTM, CDR2 ANQGSEA. Written as DNA, the CDR3 is TGCAGCGTGTTTACGGGAACTGAGCAGTTCTTC. This gives the protein CSVFTGTEQFF.

This clone came up once. Other DNA sequences in this sample translate to the same CDR3. The V and J genes are TRBV9 and TRBJ1-1; D unclear. V lost 3 bases and J lost 4, with 16 bases in between. This CDR3 comprises 15 residues. Looked up from germline, CDR1 is SGDLS and CDR2 is YYNGEE. CDR3 in DNA: TGTGCCAGCAGCGCGGACTTCGGCCTCACCACTGAAGCTTTCTTT. Protein sequence: CASSADFGLTTEAFF.

The V gene is TRBV30, the J gene TRBJ2-7; D remains unclear. V lost 0 bases, J lost 3 bases, and 6 bases lay in between. CDR3 length equals 12 residues. CDR1 and CDR2 (germline): GTSNPN, SVGIG (reference sequence). The CDR3 coding sequence is TGTGCCTGGAGTGTGGTGGACTACGAGCAGTACTTC. It codes for CAWSVVDYEQYF.

Here the CDR3 DNA reads TGCGCCAGCAGCCCCTTAGGACGGTTGAACACTGAAGCTTTCTTT. Translation: CASSPLGRLNTEAFF. V is TRBV4-1 and J is TRBJ1-1; D remains ambiguous. Trimming shortened V by 4 bases and J by 0 bases, and 12 bases separated the two germline ends. The CDR3 consists of 15 residues. CDR1 is MGHRA and CDR2 is YSYEKL in the germline V gene.

The gene calls are TRBV7-9 and TRBJ2-1; D is undetermined. The V end was cut by 4 bases, the J end by 2 bases, with 18 bases between. The CDR3 is 17 amino acids. Germline loops: CDR1 SEHNR, CDR2 FQNEAQ (reference sequence). The CDR3, as DNA: TGTGCCAGCAGCTCCGGTAGTCTCTACGAAGCCTACAATGAGCAGTTCTTC. It codes for CASSSGSLYEAYNEQFF.

The chain recombines TRBV5-1 with TRBJ2-2; 9 bases align to TRBD1. V lost 6 bases and J lost 4; bases outside the gene matches: 7. CDR1 SGHRS and CDR2 YFSETQ come from the germline V gene. The CDR3 has 15 amino acids. The CDR3 sequence: CASKGTGRPTGELFF. The CDR3 coding sequence is TGCGCCAGCAAAGGGACAGGGCGACCCACCGGGGAGCTGTTTTTT.